This entry concerns a single T cell receptor (beta chain). Clones were sequenced by immunoSEQ multiplex PCR, and TCRdb holds only the in-frame ones, with some missing. The repertoire holds about 3,500 clones, with over 85% as singletons. The V gene lost 3 bases and the J gene lost 1 base, with 7 bases spanning the gap. Germline-derived CDR1 and CDR2 are SNHLY and FYNNEI. This CDR3 has 14 amino acids. The record originates from a study of tumor T cells in aggressive B-cell lymphoma. The V call is TRBV2, the J call TRBJ1-5; no clear D. The sample comprised tumor tissue. The receptor comes from an adult with diffuse large B cell lymphoma. DNA of the CDR3: TGTGCCAGCAGTGAGATCCAGAGCAATCAGCCCCAGCATTTT. It specifies CASSEIQSNQPQHF.